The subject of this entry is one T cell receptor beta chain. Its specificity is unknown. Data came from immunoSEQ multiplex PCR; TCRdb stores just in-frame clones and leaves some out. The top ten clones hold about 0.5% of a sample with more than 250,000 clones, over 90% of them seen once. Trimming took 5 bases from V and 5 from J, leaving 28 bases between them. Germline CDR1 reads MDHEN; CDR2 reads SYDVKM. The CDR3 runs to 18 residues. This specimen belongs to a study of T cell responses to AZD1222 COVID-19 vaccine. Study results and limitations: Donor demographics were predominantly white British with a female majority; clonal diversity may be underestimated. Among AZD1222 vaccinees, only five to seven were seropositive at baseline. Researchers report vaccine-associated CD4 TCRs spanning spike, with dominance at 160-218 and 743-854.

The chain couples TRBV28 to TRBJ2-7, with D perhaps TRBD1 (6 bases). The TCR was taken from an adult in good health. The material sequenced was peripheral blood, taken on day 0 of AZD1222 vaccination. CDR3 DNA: TGTGCCAGCAGTAAATACAGGGCCGGAACGGGATCTAGTAACGAGCAGTACTTC. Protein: CASSKYRAGTGSSNEQYF.